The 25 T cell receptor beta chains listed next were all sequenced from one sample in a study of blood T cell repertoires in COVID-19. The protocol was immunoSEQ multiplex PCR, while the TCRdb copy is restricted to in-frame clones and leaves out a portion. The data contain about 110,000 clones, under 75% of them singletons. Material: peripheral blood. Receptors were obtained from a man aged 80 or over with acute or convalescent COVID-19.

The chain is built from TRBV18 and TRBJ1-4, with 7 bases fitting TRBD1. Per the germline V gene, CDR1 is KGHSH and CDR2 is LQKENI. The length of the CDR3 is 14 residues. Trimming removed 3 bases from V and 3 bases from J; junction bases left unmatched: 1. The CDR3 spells CASSPQGANEKLFF. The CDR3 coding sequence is TGTGCCAGCTCACCCCAGGGGGCTAATGAAAAACTGTTTTTT.

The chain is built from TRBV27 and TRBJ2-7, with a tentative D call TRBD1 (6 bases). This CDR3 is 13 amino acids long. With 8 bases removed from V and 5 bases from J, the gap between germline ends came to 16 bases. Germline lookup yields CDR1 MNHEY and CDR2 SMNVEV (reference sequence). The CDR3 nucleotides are TGTGCCAGCTCTCCCTACAGGGCCCACGAGCAGTACTTC. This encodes CASSPYRAHEQYF.

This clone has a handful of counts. The CDR3 nucleotides are TGTGCCAGTTCATCAGGAACTAGCGGGACCTACGAGCAGTACTTC. This translates into CASSSGTSGTYEQYF. The chain uses TRBV18 and TRBJ2-7, with 10 nucleotides matching TRBD2. CDR1 is KGHSH and CDR2 is LQKENI in the germline V gene. CDR3 length equals 15 residues. The trim removed 9 bases at V and 2 bases at J, leaving 10 bases unmatched.

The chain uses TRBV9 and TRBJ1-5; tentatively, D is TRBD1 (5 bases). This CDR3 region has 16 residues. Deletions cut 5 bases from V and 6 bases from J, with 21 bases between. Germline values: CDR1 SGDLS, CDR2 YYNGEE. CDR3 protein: CASSLDPGGTGQPQHF. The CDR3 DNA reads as TGTGCCAGCAGTCTTGATCCGGGGGGAACTGGTCAGCCCCAGCATTTT.

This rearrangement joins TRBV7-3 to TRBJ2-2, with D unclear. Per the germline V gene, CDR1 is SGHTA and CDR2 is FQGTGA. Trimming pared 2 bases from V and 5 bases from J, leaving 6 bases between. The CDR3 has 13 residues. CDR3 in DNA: TGTGCCAGCAGCTTAGAACTGACCGGGGAGCTGTTTTTT. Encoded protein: CASSLELTGELFF.

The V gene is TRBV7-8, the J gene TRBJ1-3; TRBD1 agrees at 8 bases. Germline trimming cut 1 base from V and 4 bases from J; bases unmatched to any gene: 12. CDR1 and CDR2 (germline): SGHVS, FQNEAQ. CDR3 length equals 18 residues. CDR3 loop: CASSLGRVRQGTGNTIYF. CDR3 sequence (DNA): TGTGCCAGCAGCTTAGGAAGGGTGCGACAGGGGACCGGAAACACCATATATTTT.

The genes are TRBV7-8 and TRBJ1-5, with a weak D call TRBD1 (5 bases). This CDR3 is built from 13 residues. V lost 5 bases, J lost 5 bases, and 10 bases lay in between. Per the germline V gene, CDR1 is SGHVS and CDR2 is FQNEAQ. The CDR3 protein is CASSRGTDQPQHF. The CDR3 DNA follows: TGTGCCAGCAGCAGGGGTACCGATCAGCCCCAGCATTTT.

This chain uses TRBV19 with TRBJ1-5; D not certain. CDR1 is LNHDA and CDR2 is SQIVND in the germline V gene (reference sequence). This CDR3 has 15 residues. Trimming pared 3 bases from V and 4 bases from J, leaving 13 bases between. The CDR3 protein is CASSIGTGRNQPQHF. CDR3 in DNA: TGTGCCAGTAGTATTGGTACGGGGAGAAATCAGCCCCAGCATTTT.

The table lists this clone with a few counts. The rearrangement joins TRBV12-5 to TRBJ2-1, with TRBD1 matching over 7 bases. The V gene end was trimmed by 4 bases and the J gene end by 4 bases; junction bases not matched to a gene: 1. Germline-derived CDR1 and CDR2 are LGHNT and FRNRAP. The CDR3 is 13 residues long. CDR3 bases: TGTGCTAGTGGTTGGGGACAGTACAATGAGCAGTTCTTC. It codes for CASGWGQYNEQFF.

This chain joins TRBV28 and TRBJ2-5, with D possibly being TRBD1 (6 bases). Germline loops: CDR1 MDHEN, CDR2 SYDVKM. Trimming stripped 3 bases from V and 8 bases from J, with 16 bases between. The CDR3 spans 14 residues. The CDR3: CASSFNRDKPTQYF. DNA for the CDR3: TGTGCCAGCAGTTTTAACCGGGACAAACCAACCCAGTACTTC. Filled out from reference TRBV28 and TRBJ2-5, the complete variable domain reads DVKVTQSSRYLVKRTGEKVFLECVQDMDHENMFWYRQDPGLGLRLIYFSYDVKMKEKGDIPEGYSVSREKKERFSLILESASTNQTSMYLCASSFNRDKPTQYFGPGTRLLVL.

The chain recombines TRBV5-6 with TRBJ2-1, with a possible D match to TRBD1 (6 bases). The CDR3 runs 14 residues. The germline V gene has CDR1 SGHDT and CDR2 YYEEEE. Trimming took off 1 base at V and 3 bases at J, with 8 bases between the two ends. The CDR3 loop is CASSLRQDYNEQFF. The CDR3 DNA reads TGTGCCAGCAGCTTGCGACAGGACTACAATGAGCAGTTCTTC.

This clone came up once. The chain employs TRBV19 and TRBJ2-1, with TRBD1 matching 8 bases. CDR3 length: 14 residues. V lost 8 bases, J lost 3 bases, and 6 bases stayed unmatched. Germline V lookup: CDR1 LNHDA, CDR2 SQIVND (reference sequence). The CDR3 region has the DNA TGTGCCAGTGCCGGGACAGGTTACTACAATGAGCAGTTCTTC. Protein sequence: CASAGTGYYNEQFF.

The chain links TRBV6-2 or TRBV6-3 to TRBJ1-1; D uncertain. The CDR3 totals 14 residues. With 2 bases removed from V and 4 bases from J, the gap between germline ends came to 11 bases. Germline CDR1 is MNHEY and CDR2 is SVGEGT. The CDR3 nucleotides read TGTGCCAGCAGTTACGACCCGACGGGCACTGAAGCTTTCTTT. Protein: CASSYDPTGTEAFF.

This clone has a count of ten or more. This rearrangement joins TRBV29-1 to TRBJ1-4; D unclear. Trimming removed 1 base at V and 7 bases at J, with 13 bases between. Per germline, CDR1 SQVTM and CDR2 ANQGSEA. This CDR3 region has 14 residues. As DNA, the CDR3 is TGCAGCGTTGAAGTAATACAGAAAGGTGAAAAACTGTTTTTT. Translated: CSVEVIQKGEKLFF.

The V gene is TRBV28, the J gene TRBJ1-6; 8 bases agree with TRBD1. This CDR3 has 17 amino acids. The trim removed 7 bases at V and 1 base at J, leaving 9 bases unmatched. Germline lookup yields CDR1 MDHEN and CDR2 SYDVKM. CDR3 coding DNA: TGTGCCAGCAAGGGCAGGGGGCACGGTTCCTATAATTCACCCCTCCACTTT. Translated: CASKGRGHGSYNSPLHF.

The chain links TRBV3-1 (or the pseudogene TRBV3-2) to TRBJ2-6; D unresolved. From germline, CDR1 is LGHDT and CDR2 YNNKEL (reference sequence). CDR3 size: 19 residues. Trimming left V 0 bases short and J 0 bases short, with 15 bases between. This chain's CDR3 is CASSQEDPMWASGANVLTF. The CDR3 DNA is TGTGCCAGCAGCCAAGAAGACCCCATGTGGGCCTCTGGGGCCAACGTCCTGACTTTC.

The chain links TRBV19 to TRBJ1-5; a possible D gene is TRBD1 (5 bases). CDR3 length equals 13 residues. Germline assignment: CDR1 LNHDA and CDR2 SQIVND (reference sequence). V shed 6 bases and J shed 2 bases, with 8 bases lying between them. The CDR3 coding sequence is TGTGCCAGTAGACAGGCGGGCAATCAGCCCCAGCATTTT. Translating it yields CASRQAGNQPQHF.

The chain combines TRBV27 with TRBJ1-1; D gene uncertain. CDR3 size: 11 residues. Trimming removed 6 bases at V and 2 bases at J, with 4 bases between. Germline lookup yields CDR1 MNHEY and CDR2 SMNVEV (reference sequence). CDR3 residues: CASRRNTEAFF. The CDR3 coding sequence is TGTGCCAGCAGGCGAAACACTGAAGCTTTCTTT.

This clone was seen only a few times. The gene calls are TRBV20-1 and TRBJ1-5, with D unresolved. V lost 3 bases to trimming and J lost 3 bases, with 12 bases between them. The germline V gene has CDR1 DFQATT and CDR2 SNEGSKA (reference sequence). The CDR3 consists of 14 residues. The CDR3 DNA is TGCAGTGCTAGTACGGGGTCCTTCAATCAGCCCCAGCATTTT. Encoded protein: CSASTGSFNQPQHF.

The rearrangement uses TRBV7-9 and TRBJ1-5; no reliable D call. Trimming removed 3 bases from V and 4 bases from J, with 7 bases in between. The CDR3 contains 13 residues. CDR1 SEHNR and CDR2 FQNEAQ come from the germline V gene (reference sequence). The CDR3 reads CASSFFENQPQHF. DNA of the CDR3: TGTGCCAGCAGCTTTTTCGAGAATCAGCCCCAGCATTTT.

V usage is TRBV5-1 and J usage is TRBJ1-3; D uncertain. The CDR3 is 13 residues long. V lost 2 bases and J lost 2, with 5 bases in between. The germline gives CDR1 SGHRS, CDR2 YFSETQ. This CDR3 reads CASSFRTGNTIYF. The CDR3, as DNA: TGCGCCAGCAGCTTCAGGACTGGAAACACCATATATTTT.

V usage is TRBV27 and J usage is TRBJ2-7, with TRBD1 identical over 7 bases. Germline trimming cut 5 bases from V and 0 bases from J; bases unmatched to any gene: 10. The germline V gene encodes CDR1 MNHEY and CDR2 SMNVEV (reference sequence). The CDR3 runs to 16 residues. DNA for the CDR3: TGTGCCAGCAGTCCACTCGTCGGGACAGTCTCCTACGAGCAGTACTTC. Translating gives CASSPLVGTVSYEQYF.

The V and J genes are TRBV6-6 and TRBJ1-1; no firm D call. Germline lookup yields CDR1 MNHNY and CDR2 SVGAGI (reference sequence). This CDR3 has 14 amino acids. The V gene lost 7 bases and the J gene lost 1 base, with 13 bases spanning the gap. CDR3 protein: CASTTGRPNTEAFF. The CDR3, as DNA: TGTGCCAGCACCACCGGCAGGCCGAACACTGAAGCTTTCTTT.

The CDR3 protein is CASSRTGTSSGGELFF. CDR3 coding DNA: TGTGCCAGCAGCAGAACCGGGACTAGCTCTGGCGGGGAGCTGTTTTTT. The chain couples TRBV7-2 to TRBJ2-2; 9 bases are shared with TRBD2. The J segment lost 7 bases and the V segment lost 5 bases, leaving 11 bases of the junction unmatched. The CDR3 contains 16 residues. CDR1 is SGHTA and CDR2 is FQGNSA in the germline V gene.

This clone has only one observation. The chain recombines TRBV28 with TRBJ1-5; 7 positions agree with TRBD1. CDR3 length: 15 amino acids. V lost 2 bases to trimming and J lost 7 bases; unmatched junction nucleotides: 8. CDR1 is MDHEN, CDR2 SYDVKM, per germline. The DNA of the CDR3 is TGTGCCAGCAGTTTACTGGCGGCAGGGGGGCAGCCCCAGCATTTT. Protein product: CASSLLAAGGQPQHF.